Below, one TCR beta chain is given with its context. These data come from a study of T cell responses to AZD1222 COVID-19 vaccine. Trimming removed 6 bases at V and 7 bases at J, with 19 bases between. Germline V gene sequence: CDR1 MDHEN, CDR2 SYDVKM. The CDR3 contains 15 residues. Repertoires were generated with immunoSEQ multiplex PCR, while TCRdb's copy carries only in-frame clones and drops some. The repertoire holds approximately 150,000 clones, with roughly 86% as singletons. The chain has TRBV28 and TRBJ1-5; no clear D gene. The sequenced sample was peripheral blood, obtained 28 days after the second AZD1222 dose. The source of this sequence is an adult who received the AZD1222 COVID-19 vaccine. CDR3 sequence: CASSRTTRWVQPQHF. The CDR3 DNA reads TGTGCCAGCAGCCGGACTACCAGGTGGGTGCAGCCCCAGCATTTT.